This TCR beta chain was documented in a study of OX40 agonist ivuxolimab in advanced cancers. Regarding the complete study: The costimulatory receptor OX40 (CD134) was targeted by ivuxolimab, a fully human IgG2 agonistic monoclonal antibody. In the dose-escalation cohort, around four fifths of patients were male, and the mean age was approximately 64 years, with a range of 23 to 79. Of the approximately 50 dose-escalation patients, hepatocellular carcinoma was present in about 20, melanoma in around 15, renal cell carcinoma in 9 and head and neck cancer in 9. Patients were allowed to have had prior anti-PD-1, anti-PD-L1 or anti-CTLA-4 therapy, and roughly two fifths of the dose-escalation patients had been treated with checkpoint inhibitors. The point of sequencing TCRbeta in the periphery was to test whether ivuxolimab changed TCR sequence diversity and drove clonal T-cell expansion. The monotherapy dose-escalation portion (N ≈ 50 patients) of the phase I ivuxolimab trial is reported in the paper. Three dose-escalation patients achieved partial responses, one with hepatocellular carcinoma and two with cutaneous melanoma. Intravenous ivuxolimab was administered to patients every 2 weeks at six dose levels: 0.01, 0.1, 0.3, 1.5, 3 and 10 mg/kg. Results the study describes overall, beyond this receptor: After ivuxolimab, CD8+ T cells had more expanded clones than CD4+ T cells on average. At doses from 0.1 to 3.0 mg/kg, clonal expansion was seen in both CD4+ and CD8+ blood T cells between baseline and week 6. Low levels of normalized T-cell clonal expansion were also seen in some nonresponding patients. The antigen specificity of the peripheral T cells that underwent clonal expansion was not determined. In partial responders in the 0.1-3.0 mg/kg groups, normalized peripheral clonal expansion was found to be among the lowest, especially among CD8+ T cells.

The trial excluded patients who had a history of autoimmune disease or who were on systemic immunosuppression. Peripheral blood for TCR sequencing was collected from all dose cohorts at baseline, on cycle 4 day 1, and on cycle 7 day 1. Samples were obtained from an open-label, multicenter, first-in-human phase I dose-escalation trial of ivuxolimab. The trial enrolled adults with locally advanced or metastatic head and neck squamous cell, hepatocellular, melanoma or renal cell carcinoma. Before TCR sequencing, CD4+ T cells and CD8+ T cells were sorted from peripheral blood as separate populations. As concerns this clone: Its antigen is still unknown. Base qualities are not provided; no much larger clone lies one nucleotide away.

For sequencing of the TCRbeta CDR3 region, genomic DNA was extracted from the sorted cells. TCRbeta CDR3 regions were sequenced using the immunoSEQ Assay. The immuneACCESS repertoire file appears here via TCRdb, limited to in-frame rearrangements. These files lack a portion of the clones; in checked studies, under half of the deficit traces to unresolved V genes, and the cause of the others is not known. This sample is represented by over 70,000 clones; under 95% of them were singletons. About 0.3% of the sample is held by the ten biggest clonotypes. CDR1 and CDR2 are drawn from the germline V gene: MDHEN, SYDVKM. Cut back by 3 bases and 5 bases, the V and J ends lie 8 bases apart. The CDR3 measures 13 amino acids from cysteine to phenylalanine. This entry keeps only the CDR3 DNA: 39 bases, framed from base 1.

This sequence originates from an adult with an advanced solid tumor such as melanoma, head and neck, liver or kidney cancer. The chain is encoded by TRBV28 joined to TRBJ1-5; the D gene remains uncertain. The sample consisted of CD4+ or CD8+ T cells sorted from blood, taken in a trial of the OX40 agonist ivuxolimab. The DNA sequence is TGTGCCAGCAGTTTGACGGGCCATCAGCCCCAGCATTTT. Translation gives CASSLTGHQPQHF.